This TCR beta chain emerged from a study of T cell clusters in autoimmune cytopenias (dated by TCRdb to the late 2010s). About the full investigation: Healthy donor controls had a mean age of approximately 56 years and a median age of approximately 59 years, with 22 of 43 female. For primary cytopenia, roughly 25 age-matched healthy donors were used as controls, and for secondary cytopenia, more than 13 age-matched CLL patients were used as controls. Autoimmune hepatitis repertoires were compared against around 20 age- and sex-matched healthy donors. TRB and IGH repertoires from peripheral blood were sequenced in autoimmune cytopenia patients at active disease and during treatment follow-up, with healthy, CLL and autoimmune hepatitis controls included alongside. A median TRB sequencing depth of roughly 52,000 reads per sample was reached, and a median of roughly 2,300 distinct TRB clonotypes per sample was obtained. The study was designed to test whether a disease-specific immune repertoire signature usable as a blood-based biomarker is carried by autoimmune cytopenia patients.

Study-wide findings and limitations: The cluster-lack signature was not observed for secondary cytopenia versus CLL, as the signature was apparently masked by the dominant lymphoma-associated repertoire. The T cell clusters were defined only in silico, and the functional role of the clusters was left to be validated experimentally. GLIPH results suggested that primary autoimmune cytopenia patients were missing physiological T cell clusters, with 50 to 55 clusters found only in healthy donors compared with roughly 15 found only in patients. TRB repertoire shifts, with less even repertoires in secondary cytopenia and CLL, mostly reflected lymphoma bias rather than autoimmunity. Compared with active autoimmune hepatitis patients, healthy donors had almost three times as many exclusive TRB clusters, a finding consistent with an autoimmunity-wide signature.

Regarding this clonotype: Its antigen is currently not known.

For each sample, TRB amplification used 250 ng of peripheral blood genomic DNA, equal to about 37,000 genome equivalents. As encoded in the germline V gene, CDR1 is MNHEY while CDR2 is SVGAGI. Measured from the cysteine to the phenylalanine, the CDR3 is 15 residues long. This entry has no DNA. Multiplex PCR with a touch-down protocol amplified TRB rearrangements, with the TRB-A and TRB-B primer pools combined in a single tube. Two consecutive PCR reactions with Phusion HS II polymerase added Illumina adapters and sample indices to the amplicons. Amplicons were gel-purified with the NucleoSpin Gel and PCR Clean-up kit, then quantified by Qubit and quality-checked on an Agilent 2100 Bioanalyzer. Sequencing of the libraries was done on an Illumina MiSeq with paired-end, single-indexed, 600-cycle runs. The paper's processing steps were these. Alignment and assembly of TRB reads were performed with MiXCR version 2.1.12 and the default MiXCR reference library. A clone was defined by each unique CDR3 nucleotide sequence, and the analysis included only productive sequences with two or more reads. Alpha-parameterized diversity profiles (alpha 0 to 5), including the Shannon (alpha 1) and Simpson (alpha 2) indices, were computed with an R script to assess repertoire diversity. Combinatorial TRB VJ usage was calculated with the tcR package and was compared between cohorts by principal component analysis performed with ade4. GLIPH clustering of TCRbeta CDR3s was carried out on cohort pairs matched by age and read depth, and cluster frequencies were compared by Wilcoxon test. After the reads were reprocessed by TCRdb, one entry was made per CDR3 protein sequence, with no DNA. The V and J calls, along with clone size, are taken from TCRdb and not from the paper's own processing. The table for this sample lists 12,000 or so distinct CDR3 sequences. The ten largest account for 20% to 30% of the sample.

The data also belong to a second study, concerning T cell repertoires in aging, cancer and after chemotherapy. Taken from the second paper: Six donor age groups were covered, ranging from 30 or younger up to 70 or older, and each group contained at least three individuals. Healthy donor control TCR repertoires were recorded over several months to years and showed clear clonal overlap across re-sampling. The complete dataset included around 9 million TCR reads. Untreated patients with hematological or solid cancers showed significantly lower blood TCR diversity and higher clonality than age-matched healthy donors. In healthy donors, the decline in TCR diversity with age was mainly due to loss of richness, whereas in cancer patients loss of evenness also played a role. An increase in median generation probability over the chemotherapy interval was observed in both cancer cohorts, suggesting that the repertoire was reconstituted through rebound thymic output. According to the authors, the repertoire data do not permit conclusions about immunological memory after chemotherapy. Peripheral blood TCR beta repertoires from healthy donors and cancer patients were profiled to examine immunoaging and T cell reconstitution after chemotherapy. Alongside around 98 healthy donors serving as a reference group, the cohort included 200 to 250 cancer patients, of whom roughly 90 had hematological cancers and fewer than 140 had solid cancers. MiXCR versions 2.12 and 3.0.5 were used to process the TRB sequences. Shannon diversity, evenness, clonality (one minus evenness), and alpha-parameterized diversity profiles from alpha 0 to 5 were included as repertoire metrics. Generation probabilities of clones in paired pre- and post-chemotherapy samples were computed with the IGoR algorithm.

The sequence came from a human donor in good health. Input material: peripheral blood. Rearrangement joined TRBV6-5 to TRBJ1-1; TCRdb's assignment of TRBD1 cannot be checked, as there is no DNA. CDR3 loop: CASSYRGQGGTEAFF.